This entry features one T cell receptor (beta chain) sequence. The antigen is undetermined. The sample is drawn from a study of siplizumab effects on memory and regulatory T cells. The method was immunoSEQ multiplex PCR; TCRdb's version includes in-frame clones alone and lacks a portion of them. The sample records about 100,000 clones, more than 90% being singletons. Study-wide results and caveats: Unstimulated subsets captured only a minor fraction of alloreactive clones. Left unconfirmed was the suppressive function of proliferating Tregs from siplizumab cultures. Fewer alloreactive sequences mapped to unstimulated CD4+ memory cells under siplizumab. Naive or memory phenotype assignment was not possible for roughly 80-97% of proliferating CD4+ or CD8+ clones.

The sequenced sample was CD4+ T cells sorted from blood. This receptor was identified in a human donor in good health. Some clones in this sample may be carry-over from other donors' samples.

CDR3 sequence: CASSPSNRGDYEQYF. The CDR3 DNA sequence: TGTGCCAGCAGTCCCTCAAACAGGGGGGACTACGAGCAGTACTTC. This chain uses TRBV27 with TRBJ2-7, with 8 positions matching TRBD1. The V gene's germline CDR1 is MNHEY and CDR2 SMNVEV (reference sequence). Trimming removed 5 bases from V and 3 bases from J; junction bases left unmatched: 9. This CDR3 region has 15 residues.